A selection of T cell receptor beta chains follows, all from one sample in a study of blood T cell repertoires in COVID-19. The method was immunoSEQ multiplex PCR; TCRdb's version includes in-frame clones alone and lacks a portion of them. The table records roughly 250,000 clones, around 90% of them present only once. The sample was peripheral blood. Source of these receptors: a man aged 60 to 69 who had recovered from COVID-19. The CDR3 runs from the conserved cysteine through the conserved F or W. The D gene is left open where the match is weak. Rows may omit the clone size; those that give it use once, few, many or a size class.

cdr3_nt | cdr3_aa | j_call | clone_size | d_call | v_call
TGCAGCGTTGGGGAGGGAACCTACGAGCAGTACTTC | CSVGEGTYEQYF | TRBJ2-7 | NA | TRBD2 | TRBV29-1
TGTGCCAGCAGTTCCTCCCGGCGGGCCGGCGAGCAGTACTTC | CASSSSRRAGEQYF | TRBJ2-7 | NA | NA | TRBV27
TGTGCCATCAGTGAGTTCGGAGGGAGTACATCCCGCGAGCAGTACTTC | CAISEFGGSTSREQYF | TRBJ2-7 | NA | NA | TRBV10-3
TGCGCCAGCAGCTTGGCAATGGGGACAACCTACGAGCAGTACTTC | CASSLAMGTTYEQYF | TRBJ2-7 | once | NA | TRBV5-1
TGCGCCAGCAGCGCTAGCGGGGCTAGCACAGATACGCAGTATTTT | CASSASGASTDTQYF | TRBJ2-3 | NA | TRBD2 | TRBV5-1
TGTGCCAGCAGTGACAGGGGGGACACTGAAGCTTTCTTT | CASSDRGDTEAFF | TRBJ1-1 | NA | TRBD1 | TRBV6-1
TGTGCCAGCTCACCGAATCCGGGACAAAGGAACACTGAAGCTTTCTTT | CASSPNPGQRNTEAFF | TRBJ1-1 | NA | NA | TRBV18
TGTGCCAGCAGCTTCCCAGGACAGGTTCCCTACGAGCAGTACTTC | CASSFPGQVPYEQYF | TRBJ2-7 | NA | TRBD1 | TRBV7-8
TGTGCCAGCAGCTTGACAGGGCTCGACAATGAGCAGTTCTTC | CASSLTGLDNEQFF | TRBJ2-1 | once | TRBD1 | TRBV7-9
TGTGCCAGCAGTTTACGCGAGCCCACGCTTGTAGAGACCCAGTACTTC | CASSLREPTLVETQYF | TRBJ2-5 | NA | NA | TRBV27
TGTGCCAGCAGTCAGAGCGGGGGGGCGATGAATGAGCAGTTCTTC | CASSQSGGAMNEQFF | TRBJ2-1 | NA | TRBD2 | TRBV6-4
TGTGCCAGCAGCTTAGCGAGCAATCAGCCCCAGCATTTT | CASSLASNQPQHF | TRBJ1-5 | once | NA | TRBV11-2
TGCAGTGCTAGTTGGACAGGGTATAGTGCGGGCTACACCTTC | CSASWTGYSAGYTF | TRBJ1-2 | NA | TRBD1 | TRBV20-1
TGTGCCAGCAGCTTCGGGACAGGGGCCAAAGGTGGAAGTCAGCCCCAGCATTTT | CASSFGTGAKGGSQPQHF | TRBJ1-5 | NA | TRBD1 | TRBV5-4
TGTGCCAGCAGCCAGGAACAGGGTAGCAATGAGCAGTTCTTC | CASSQEQGSNEQFF | TRBJ2-1 | once | NA | TRBV2
TGTGCCAGCAGCCGGCGACTAGCGGGGGCCGCAGATACGCAGTATTTT | CASSRRLAGAADTQYF | TRBJ2-3 | NA | TRBD2 | TRBV7-2
TGTGCCACCAGTGATCGACAGACTAACTATGGCTACACCTTC | CATSDRQTNYGYTF | TRBJ1-2 | once | NA | TRBV24-1